The source of this T cell receptor (beta chain) is a study of PD-1 blockade in mismatch repair-deficient tumors. On the study more broadly: Patients had fewer than 15 mismatch repair-deficient cancer types and were previously treated and progressing. Study-wide findings and caveats: Rapid post-treatment expansion, then contraction, generally preceding radiologic response, marked tumor-resident clones.

Details on this clone: Its antigen remains unknown.

The table came from immunoSEQ multiplex PCR; TCRdb's copy has only in-frame clones and leaves some out. The table includes about 38,000 clones, roughly three quarters detected once. Every patient had mismatch repair deficiency by PCR or immunohistochemistry. A few pembrolizumab responders had their TCRs sequenced. Trimming cost V 0 bases and J 3 bases; bases outside gene matches: 2. This CDR3 is 16 amino acids long. The germline CDR1 and CDR2 sequences are LGHNA and YSLEER. The clonotype was recovered from an adult with mismatch repair-deficient cancer. Sequenced material: peripheral blood, taken 4 weeks after starting pembrolizumab. The rearrangement joins TRBV4-3 to TRBJ2-1; 10 nucleotides line up with TRBD2. The CDR3 loop reads CASSQDWTSGYNEQFF. CDR3 DNA sequence: TGCGCCAGCAGCCAAGATTGGACTAGCGGCTACAATGAGCAGTTCTTC.